Below are 10 T cell receptor beta chains sequenced from a single sample in a study of OX40 agonist ivuxolimab in advanced cancers. Profiling relied on immunoSEQ multiplex PCR, and the TCRdb table lists in-frame clones only, not all of them. Of under 80,000 clones in the sample, around 84% were seen once. This specimen consisted of CD4+ or CD8+ T cells sorted from blood, obtained in a trial of the OX40 agonist ivuxolimab. These receptors were collected from an adult with an advanced solid tumor such as melanoma, head and neck, liver or kidney cancer.

This rearrangement joins TRBV7-8 to TRBJ1-3; D remains unclear. The CDR3 extends over 14 amino acids. The V gene lost 5 bases and the J gene lost 3 bases, with 11 bases spanning the gap. Germline V lookup: CDR1 SGHVS, CDR2 FQNEAQ. The CDR3, as DNA: TGTGCCAGCAGCAAGCAGATTGGTGGAAACACCATATATTTT. Amino acids: CASSKQIGGNTIYF.

The chain uses TRBV19 and TRBJ2-3, with D uncertain. CDR3 length equals 13 residues. Germline V gene sequence: CDR1 LNHDA, CDR2 SQIVND (reference sequence). Between the trimmed V and J ends, which lost 1 base and 6 bases, there was a span of 8 bases. The CDR3 spells CASSIGSWDTQYF. CDR3 sequence (DNA): TGTGCCAGTAGTATAGGATCCTGGGATACGCAGTATTTT.

This chain uses TRBV30 with TRBJ1-1, with no clear D. This CDR3 spans 13 amino acids. Germline CDR1 reads GTSNPN; CDR2 reads SVGIG (reference sequence). The ends were cut back, 4 bases at V and 0 bases at J, with 9 bases in the middle. DNA for the CDR3: TGTGCCTGGAAGAGGCGGATGAACACTGAAGCTTTCTTT. Protein: CAWKRRMNTEAFF.

The chain links TRBV28 to TRBJ2-7; no clear D gene. V lost 5 bases and J lost 2, with 13 bases in between. Germline lookup yields CDR1 MDHEN and CDR2 SYDVKM. This CDR3 is 14 amino acids long. The CDR3 DNA sequence: TGTGCCAGCAGTACCCCGGGTTCCGCCTACGAGCAGTACTTC. This gives the protein CASSTPGSAYEQYF.

The chain recombines TRBV9 with TRBJ1-5; 10 bases fit TRBD1. Looked up from germline, CDR1 is SGDLS and CDR2 is YYNGEE. Trimming took 3 bases from V and 5 from J; bases not matched to a gene: 5. The CDR3 loop spans 15 amino acids. CDR3 sequence: CASSAQGTGDQPQHF. The CDR3 DNA sequence: TGTGCCAGCAGCGCCCAAGGGACAGGGGATCAGCCCCAGCATTTT.

The chain uses TRBV5-1 and TRBJ1-1; D gene ambiguous. Germline assignment: CDR1 SGHRS and CDR2 YFSETQ. The CDR3 runs to 11 residues. Trimming pared 3 bases from V and 4 bases from J, leaving 4 bases between. The CDR3 region has the DNA TGCGCCAGCAGCTCACGCACTGAAGCTTTCTTT. Protein product: CASSSRTEAFF.

This clone is a singleton in its sample. The J gene is TRBJ1-2, the V gene TRBV18; 8 positions agree with TRBD1. V gave up 4 bases and J gave up 2 bases; unmatched junction bases: 3. This CDR3 region has 14 residues. Looked up from germline, CDR1 is KGHSH and CDR2 is LQKENI. The CDR3 bases are TGTGCCAGCTCACTAGGACAGGGAAACTATGGCTACACCTTC. Translated, it gives CASSLGQGNYGYTF.

The rearrangement uses TRBV7-2 and TRBJ1-2; 11 bases map to TRBD1. Germline V gene lookup returns CDR1 SGHTA and CDR2 FQGNSA. V lost 6 bases and J lost 6; bases outside the gene matches: 3. The CDR3 contains 13 residues. CDR3 nucleotides: TGTGCCAGCAGTCCGGACAGGGGGCATGGCTACACCTTC. Protein product: CASSPDRGHGYTF.

This clone was recorded once. The rearrangement uses TRBV6-5 and TRBJ2-3; TRBD2 aligns across 9 bases. Germline CDR1 MNHEY, CDR2 SVGAGI. The CDR3 has 14 amino acids. Germline trimming cut 7 bases from V and 3 bases from J; bases unmatched to any gene: 5. The CDR3 reads CASTEREATDTQYF. The CDR3 bases are TGTGCCAGCACCGAGCGGGAGGCAACAGATACGCAGTATTTT.

The gene calls are TRBV4-2 and TRBJ2-3; D gene uncertain. V gave up 0 bases and J gave up 2 bases, with 12 bases separating them. This CDR3 has 16 residues. CDR1 LGHNA and CDR2 YNFKEQ come from the germline V gene. CDR3 protein: CASSQDLAQTTDTQYF. Written as DNA, the CDR3 is TGTGCCAGCAGCCAAGATCTCGCTCAAACCACAGATACGCAGTATTTT.